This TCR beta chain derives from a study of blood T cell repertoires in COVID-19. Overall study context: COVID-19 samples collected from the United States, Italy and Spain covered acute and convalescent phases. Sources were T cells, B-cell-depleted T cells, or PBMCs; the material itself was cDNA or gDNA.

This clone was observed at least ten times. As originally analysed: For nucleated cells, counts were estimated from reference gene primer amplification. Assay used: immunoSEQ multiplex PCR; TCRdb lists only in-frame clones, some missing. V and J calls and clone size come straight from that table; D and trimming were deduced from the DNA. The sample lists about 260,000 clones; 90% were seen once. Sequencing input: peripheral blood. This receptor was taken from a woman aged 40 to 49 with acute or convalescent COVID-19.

CDR3 DNA: TGTGCCTGGACAGGGGGGACAGGGTATGAAAAACTGTTTTTT. Its protein is CAWTGGTGYEKLFF. J is TRBJ1-4 and V is TRBV30; TRBD1 matches 9 bases. This CDR3 contains 14 residues. Germline assignment: CDR1 GTSNPN and CDR2 SVGIG (reference sequence). The junction had 6 bases not matched to a gene; V was cut back by 4 bases and J by 6 bases. The variable domain in full, completed from reference TRBV30 and TRBJ1-4, reads SQTIHQWPATLVQPVGSPLSLECTVEGTSNPNLYWYRQAAGRGLQLLFYSVGIGQISSEVPQNLSASRPQDRQFILSSKKLLLSDSGFYLCAWTGGTGYEKLFFGSGTQLSVL.